This T cell receptor (beta chain) was sequenced during a study of T-cell reconstitution after alpha-beta-depleted transplantation in children. Whole-study findings and limits: Roughly two months post-transplant, alpha-beta T cells reportedly originated from several hundred graft clones that had expanded.

The TCRbeta library was prepared with unique molecular identifiers. TCRdb used MiXCR to reprocess the PCR reads, holding one entry per CDR3 protein. The data show some 310,000 distinct CDR3 sequences, approximately 23% seen once. This clonotype was found many times. The antigen remains unidentified. Source: PBMCs, mostly from graft donor cells, taken 180 days after TCRalphabeta/CD19-depleted stem cell transplant. This TCR came from a male patient under 18 who had a stem cell transplant for acute lymphoblastic leukemia, so the T cells may come from the graft donor.

CDR3 sequence: CASRRTAQETQYF. The CDR3 bases are TGTGCCAGCAGACGGACAGCGCAAGAGACCCAGTACTTC. The V gene is TRBV12-3 or TRBV12-4, the J gene TRBJ2-5; D is possibly TRBD1 (6 bases). The CDR3 is 13 amino acids. V dropped 6 bases and J dropped 2 bases, with 10 bases sitting between them.